The 20 T cell receptor beta chains given below trace back to one sample, sequenced in a study of T-cell reconstitution after alpha-beta-depleted transplantation in children. A TCRbeta library incorporating unique molecular identifiers was prepared. TCRdb reprocessed the PCR reads with MiXCR, giving one entry per CDR3 protein. This sample has more than 450,000 distinct CDR3 sequences, with roughly 18% found just once. The material was PBMCs from the stem cell graft donor, obtained from the stem cell graft. The origin of the receptors is a human donor who donated a stem cell graft to a child with acute lymphoblastic leukemia.

This clonotype was seen a few times. The chain recombines TRBV10-3 with TRBJ2-4; D uncertain. Trimming took 3 bases from V and 10 from J, leaving 7 bases between them. The CDR3 is 11 residues long. The germline V gene has CDR1 ENHRY and CDR2 SYGVKD. The CDR3 DNA sequence: TGTGCCATCAGTGATGAGACGATTCAGTACTTC. It specifies CAISDETIQYF.

This clonotype turned up a few times. The gene calls are TRBV27 and TRBJ1-5; 10 bases match TRBD1. Trimming cost V 4 bases and J 1 base; bases outside gene matches: 10. There are 18 residues in the CDR3. Germline V gene data show CDR1 as MNHEY and CDR2 as SMNVEV (reference sequence). CDR3 region: CASSSHGTGAESNQPQHF. The CDR3 DNA reads TGTGCCAGCAGTTCACACGGGACAGGGGCAGAAAGCAATCAGCCCCAGCATTTT.

The chain couples TRBV7-4 to TRBJ2-1; 7 bases line up with TRBD2. This CDR3 has 17 amino acids. The junction had 8 bases not matched to a gene; V was cut back by 3 bases and J by 0 bases. Germline assignment: CDR1 SGHVT and CDR2 SQSDAQ. Here the CDR3 DNA reads TGTGCCAGCAGCTTTAGGGCTAGCGGAGCCTCCTACAATGAGCAGTTCTTC. Translated, it gives CASSFRASGASYNEQFF.

This clonotype showed up just a few times. The DNA for the CDR3 is TGTGCCAGCAGTTTCGGTCAGGGAGGGTTGGGCTCCTACGAGCAGTACTTC. Its translation: CASSFGQGGLGSYEQYF. This chain uses TRBV27 with TRBJ2-7, with 7 bases aligning to TRBD2. Trimming took 3 bases from V and 0 from J; bases not matched to a gene: 11. Germline CDR1 reads MNHEY; CDR2 reads SMNVEV (reference sequence). CDR3 length equals 17 residues.

The chain combines TRBV11-2 with TRBJ2-1; D not certain. Germline V CDR1 and CDR2: SGHAT, FQNNGV. The length of the CDR3 is 15 residues. V lost 5 bases and J 8 bases, leaving 19 bases between the germline ends. This CDR3 reads CASSQRKGLGYEQFF. DNA of the CDR3: TGTGCCAGCAGCCAACGAAAGGGTCTTGGCTATGAGCAGTTCTTC.

This clonotype was observed at least ten times. The rearrangement links TRBV27 to TRBJ2-1; D unresolved. The ends were cut back, 1 base at V and 2 bases at J, with 3 bases in the middle. CDR3 size: 13 residues. Germline lookup yields CDR1 MNHEY and CDR2 SMNVEV (reference sequence). The CDR3, as DNA: TGTGCCAGCAGTTTATTGACCTACAATGAGCAGTTCTTC. Translation: CASSLLTYNEQFF.

The rearrangement joins TRBV29-1 to TRBJ1-2; 7 nucleotides line up with TRBD1. J gave up 2 bases and V 7 bases, and 16 bases lay outside the gene matches. Germline lookup yields CDR1 SQVTM and CDR2 ANQGSEA. The CDR3 sequence is 16 residues long. The CDR3 region has the DNA TGCAGCGCCTACGTTATTGGGACAGACCTGAACTATGGCTACACCTTC. This gives the protein CSAYVIGTDLNYGYTF.

There are a few counts of this clonotype. The chain carries TRBV15 and TRBJ1-5, with 8 positions matching TRBD1. Germline CDR1 is LNHNV and CDR2 is YYDKDF (reference sequence). This CDR3 region has 15 residues. V lost 2 bases, J lost 4 bases, and 4 bases stayed unmatched. The DNA of the CDR3 is TGTGCCACCAGCAGACCTGACAGGGGAAATCAGCCCCAGCATTTT. It translates to CATSRPDRGNQPQHF. Together with reference TRBV15 and TRBJ1-5, the CDR3 gives the full variable domain: DAMVIQNPRYQVTQFGKPVTLSCSQTLNHNVMYWYQQKSSQAPKLLFHYYDKDFNNEADTPDNFQSRRPNTSFCFLDIRSPGLGDTAMYLCATSRPDRGNQPQHFGDGTRLSIL.

This clonotype was counted only a few times. This chain links TRBV20-1 with TRBJ2-7, with 9 nucleotides matching TRBD1. Germline CDR1 reads DFQATT; CDR2 reads SNEGSKA (reference sequence). J gave up 5 bases and V 5 bases, and 7 bases lay outside the gene matches. The CDR3 has 13 amino acids. This CDR3 reads CSADRDRVNEQYF. The CDR3 region has the DNA TGCAGTGCTGACCGGGACAGGGTAAACGAGCAGTACTTC.

With regard to this clonotype: A junction end diverges from the germline sequence, so it may reflect a read error. The CDR3 here is CASSVATGIGSTEAFF. The DNA of the CDR3 is TGTGCCAGCAGCGTAGCGACAGGTATTGGGAGCACTGAAGCTTTCTTT. The chain carries TRBV7-6 and TRBJ1-1, with D possibly TRBD1 on 6 matching bases. Germline CDR1 and CDR2: SGHVS and FNYEAQ. The CDR3 has 16 residues.

This rearrangement joins TRBV6-1 to TRBJ1-1, with a possible D match to TRBD1 (5 bases). The V gene lost 7 bases and the J gene lost 4 bases, with 19 bases spanning the gap. In germline, CDR1 is MNHNS, CDR2 SASEGT. The CDR3 totals 15 residues. In DNA, the CDR3 is TGTGCCAGCAATATTGGGGCAGGACCCCCCACTGAAGCTTTCTTT. The encoded protein is CASNIGAGPPTEAFF.

This chain links TRBV10-1 with TRBJ1-1; D gene uncertain. V was shortened by 6 bases and J by 0 bases, with 8 bases between the two germline ends. The CDR3 sequence is 13 residues long. Germline CDR1 reads WNHNN; CDR2 reads SYGVQD (reference sequence). The CDR3 region is CASRPGMNTEAFF. CDR3 DNA sequence: TGCGCCAGCAGGCCGGGGATGAACACTGAAGCTTTCTTT.

The chain is built from TRBV19 and TRBJ2-5; D remains ambiguous. Germline V lookup: CDR1 LNHDA, CDR2 SQIVND (reference sequence). V was cut by 1 base and J by 2 bases, with 8 bases left in between. The CDR3 has 14 amino acids. CDR3 sequence reads: CASSIGLLQETQYF. CDR3 nucleotide sequence: TGTGCCAGTAGTATAGGCCTTTTACAAGAGACCCAGTACTTC.

This chain links TRBV5-4 with TRBJ2-1; D remains unclear. The CDR3 contains 15 residues. V was shortened by 4 bases and J by 1 base, with 12 bases between the two germline ends. CDR1 is SGHNT and CDR2 is YYREEE in the germline V gene (reference sequence). The CDR3 loop is CASSILGSSYNEQFF. CDR3 DNA sequence: TGTGCCAGCAGCATACTCGGAAGTTCCTACAATGAGCAGTTCTTC.

This sequence joins TRBV7-2 and TRBJ2-3, with D tentatively TRBD1 or TRBD2 (5 bases each). Deletions cut 5 bases from V and 2 bases from J, with 11 bases between. CDR3 size: 14 residues. The germline V gene has CDR1 SGHTA and CDR2 FQGNSA. The CDR3 sequence is CASSPSGPTDTQYF. In DNA form, the CDR3 reads TGTGCCAGCAGCCCCTCGGGGCCCACAGATACGCAGTATTTT.

A few counts support this clonotype. The chain employs TRBV12-3 or TRBV12-4 and TRBJ2-2; no definite D call. There are 14 residues in the CDR3. Trimming took 9 bases from V and 3 from J, leaving 14 bases between them. The CDR3 DNA reads as TGTGCCAGACCCCGCAAGGCGGACACCGGGGAGCTGTTTTTT. Protein sequence: CARPRKADTGELFF.

The V gene is TRBV9, the J gene TRBJ2-3, with 11 bases fitting TRBD2. The ends lost 3 bases at V and 4 bases at J; junction bases unmatched: 10. CDR3 length: 17 residues. From germline, CDR1 is SGDLS and CDR2 YYNGEE. The CDR3 loop reads CASSDRLAGWSADTQYF. For the CDR3, the DNA is TGTGCCAGCAGCGATCGACTAGCGGGATGGAGCGCAGATACGCAGTATTTT.

This clonotype was picked up a small number of times. V is TRBV4-1 and J is TRBJ2-4, with D possibly matching TRBD2 (5 bases). The V gene lost 5 bases and the J gene lost 0 bases, with 23 bases spanning the gap. This CDR3 comprises 19 residues. Germline V lookup: CDR1 MGHRA, CDR2 YSYEKL. The CDR3 spells CASSNRLVHDYGAKNIQYF. DNA for the CDR3: TGCGCCAGCAGCAACCGTCTGGTCCACGACTACGGAGCCAAAAACATTCAGTACTTC.

The chain recombines TRBV15 with TRBJ2-3; 10 bases line up with TRBD2. J lost 5 bases, V lost 7 bases, and 12 bases had no gene match. The CDR3 runs to 16 residues. Germline V gene sequence: CDR1 LNHNV, CDR2 YYDKDF (reference sequence). The CDR3 DNA sequence: TGTGCCACCACCAGTCTTATAGCGGGAGGAATAGATACGCAGTATTTT. This encodes CATTSLIAGGIDTQYF.

A few counts support this clonotype. V and J are TRBV7-9 and TRBJ1-2, with 7 nucleotides matching TRBD1. The length of the CDR3 is 15 residues. CDR1 and CDR2 from the germline V gene are SEHNR and FQNEAQ (reference sequence). V lost 5 bases and J lost 0; bases outside the gene matches: 6. CDR3 DNA: TGTGCCAGCAGCGGGGGACAGCGATCTAACTATGGCTACACCTTC. The encoded protein is CASSGGQRSNYGYTF.